Presented here are 5 T cell receptor beta chains from one specimen sequenced in a study of blood T cell repertoires in COVID-19. TCRdb's copy holds only in-frame clones and misses some; the assay was immunoSEQ multiplex PCR. In the table there are fewer than 150,000 clones, about 80% of which are singletons. Material for sequencing was peripheral blood. Receptors were obtained from a woman aged 45 to 65 with acute or convalescent COVID-19.

The V and J genes are TRBV6-1 and TRBJ1-1; tentative D call: TRBD1 (6 bases). The germline gives CDR1 MNHNS, CDR2 SASEGT. V lost 3 bases and J 3 bases, leaving 17 bases between the germline ends. The CDR3 loop spans 16 amino acids. CDR3 DNA: TGTGCCAGCAGTGACTTTCGCCGGGGGGGCGACACTGAAGCTTTCTTT. Protein product: CASSDFRRGGDTEAFF.

This clone was counted between two and nine times. The V gene is TRBV20-1, the J gene TRBJ1-6; perhaps TRBD1 as D (5 bases). This CDR3 region has 14 residues. Germline CDR1 and CDR2: DFQATT and SNEGSKA (reference sequence). V shed 3 bases and J shed 9 bases, with 15 bases lying between them. For the CDR3, the DNA is TGCAGTGCTAGTGGTGCGGGGGGGAGTTCACCCCTCCACTTT. This gives the protein CSASGAGGSSPLHF.

This clone has only a few counts. The chain couples TRBV27 to TRBJ2-7; 8 nucleotides agree with TRBD1. CDR3 length equals 15 residues. Trimming took 2 bases from V and 0 from J; bases not matched to a gene: 3. Germline values: CDR1 MNHEY, CDR2 SMNVEV (reference sequence). CDR3 amino acids: CASSLGTGLSYEQYF. DNA for the CDR3: TGTGCCAGCAGTTTAGGGACAGGACTCTCCTACGAGCAGTACTTC.

The J gene is TRBJ1-1, the V gene TRBV2, with a possible D match to TRBD1 (5 bases). Between the trimmed V and J ends, which lost 1 base and 5 bases, there was a span of 23 bases. Germline V CDR1 and CDR2: SNHLY, FYNNEI. CDR3 size: 18 residues. CDR3 in amino acids: CASSEEWWQGSRRTEAFF. In DNA form, the CDR3 reads TGTGCCAGCAGTGAAGAATGGTGGCAGGGTAGTCGTAGGACTGAAGCTTTCTTT.

This rearrangement joins TRBV6-1 to TRBJ1-5, with D unclear. Germline loops: CDR1 MNHNS, CDR2 SASEGT. The V gene lost 0 bases and the J gene lost 7 bases, with 10 bases spanning the gap. The CDR3 length is 14 residues. The CDR3 DNA reads TGTGCCAGCAGTGAAGCGGCAGGAGGGCAGCCCCAGCATTTT. Translation gives CASSEAAGGQPQHF.